The next 32 T cell receptor beta chains were all read from a single sample in a study of blood T cell repertoires in COVID-19. Libraries were prepared by immunoSEQ multiplex PCR; TCRdb keeps only in-frame clonotypes and omits some of them. The sample records 250,000 to 300,000 clones, 85% being singletons. The sample consisted of PBMCs or T cells enriched from blood (not recorded which). The receptors here all came from a woman aged 50 to 65 who had been exposed to COVID-19.

The V and J genes are TRBV5-6 and TRBJ1-1; 9 positions match TRBD1. The V segment lost 2 bases and the J segment 9 bases; nucleotides outside the gene matches: 5. CDR1 and CDR2 (germline): SGHDT, YYEEEE. The length of the CDR3 is 13 residues. The chain's CDR3 is CASSLGTGLQAFF. The CDR3 DNA reads TGTGCCAGCAGCTTAGGGACAGGGCTTCAAGCTTTCTTT. Combining the CDR3 with reference TRBV5-6 and TRBJ1-1 gives the whole variable domain DAGVTQSPTHLIKTRGQQVTLRCSPKSGHDTVSWYQQALGQGPQFIFQYYEEEERQRGNFPDRFSGHQFPNYSSELNVNALLLGDSALYLCASSLGTGLQAFFGQGTRLTVV.

This chain joins TRBV27 and TRBJ1-1; 7 nucleotides agree with TRBD1. The CDR3 consists of 15 residues. CDR1 MNHEY and CDR2 SMNVEV come from the germline V gene (reference sequence). V trimming: 5 bases; J trimming: 1 base; junction bases outside the gene matches: 7. The CDR3 sequence is CASSPSGQSNTEAFF. CDR3 coding DNA: TGTGCCAGCAGTCCCTCGGGACAGTCGAACACTGAAGCTTTCTTT.

The V call is TRBV11-3, the J call TRBJ2-1; 10 nucleotides agree with TRBD2. V dropped 5 bases and J dropped 3; count of bases not matched to a gene: 7. CDR3 size: 16 residues. CDR1 is SGHNT and CDR2 is YENEEA in the germline V gene. The CDR3 region is CASSRYSGGGYNEQFF. CDR3 DNA sequence: TGTGCCAGCAGCCGTTACAGCGGGGGGGGCTACAATGAGCAGTTCTTC.

The rearrangement links TRBV5-6 to TRBJ2-4, with D perhaps matching TRBD1 (6 bases). The CDR3 is 15 amino acids. CDR1 is SGHDT, CDR2 YYEEEE, per germline. Deletions cut 0 bases from V and 6 bases from J, with 13 bases between. The CDR3 sequence is CASSLGQGYGNIQYF. CDR3 in DNA: TGTGCCAGCAGCTTGGGTCAGGGGTATGGAAACATTCAGTACTTC.

The chain is built from TRBV5-1 and TRBJ2-3, with 12 nucleotides matching TRBD1. J was trimmed by 3 bases and V by 3 bases; bases with no gene match: 5. The germline CDR1 and CDR2 sequences are SGHRS and YFSETQ. The CDR3 has 16 amino acids. CDR3 DNA sequence: TGCGCCAGCAGCTGGGGGGACAGGGGGCCAACAGATACGCAGTATTTT. Its translation: CASSWGDRGPTDTQYF.

This chain links TRBV4-2 with TRBJ1-4; no reliable D call. Germline assignment: CDR1 LGHNA and CDR2 YNFKEQ. The CDR3 extends over 19 amino acids. V dropped 0 bases and J dropped 7 bases, with 24 bases sitting between them. The chain's CDR3 is CASSQDKSLTSPWSEKLFF. CDR3 coding DNA: TGTGCCAGCAGCCAAGATAAGTCCCTTACAAGCCCGTGGAGTGAAAAACTGTTTTTT.

This clone is a singleton in its sample. This chain connects TRBV5-1 to TRBJ1-5, with D hard to call. CDR1 SGHRS and CDR2 YFSETQ come from the germline V gene. CDR3 size: 13 residues. Trimming pared 5 bases from V and 3 bases from J, leaving 9 bases between. CDR3 in DNA: TGCGCCAGCAGGTCCGACTACAATCAGCCCCAGCATTTT. Protein product: CASRSDYNQPQHF.

V gene TRBV9 combines with J gene TRBJ1-1; no definite D call. The CDR3 is made up of 14 amino acids. Germline values: CDR1 SGDLS, CDR2 YYNGEE. V was trimmed by 0 bases and J by 3 bases, leaving 9 bases between them. The CDR3 spells CASSVAGSYTEAFF. In nucleotides, the CDR3 is TGTGCCAGCAGCGTAGCTGGGAGTTACACTGAAGCTTTCTTT.

A few counts support this clone. V gene TRBV28 combines with J gene TRBJ2-2; 7 positions match TRBD1. The CDR3 sequence is 14 residues long. V lost 11 bases and J lost 6; bases outside the gene matches: 12. Germline CDR1 reads MDHEN; CDR2 reads SYDVKM. CDR3 nucleotide sequence: TGTGCCGGGTCGACAGGGTCTTTTCCCGGGGAGCTGTTTTTT. Translation: CAGSTGSFPGELFF.

The rearrangement uses TRBV6-1 and TRBJ1-1; TRBD1 is a possible D gene (5 bases). With 2 bases removed from V and 8 bases from J, the gap between germline ends came to 12 bases. From germline, CDR1 is MNHNS and CDR2 SASEGT. The CDR3 has 13 amino acids. The CDR3 DNA sequence: TGTGCCAGCAGTGAACAAGGACAAGTAGAAGCTTTCTTT. Its protein product is CASSEQGQVEAFF.

The chain recombines TRBV7-9 with TRBJ2-6, with TRBD1 identical over 8 bases. After removal of 3 bases from V and 0 bases from J, the junction contained 7 bases not matched to a gene. Germline V lookup: CDR1 SEHNR, CDR2 FQNEAQ (reference sequence). This CDR3 contains 18 residues. The CDR3 sequence: CASSFGGQGISGANVLTF. CDR3 nucleotides: TGTGCCAGCAGCTTCGGAGGACAGGGTATCTCTGGGGCCAACGTCCTGACTTTC.

The gene calls are TRBV9 and TRBJ2-2, with D possibly being TRBD2 (6 bases). The germline gives CDR1 SGDLS, CDR2 YYNGEE. V shed 3 bases and J shed 9 bases, with 9 bases lying between them. The CDR3 runs 12 residues. CDR3 in DNA: TGTGCCAGCAGCGCGCGGGGCTGGGAGCTGTTTTTT. It is translated as CASSARGWELFF.

V gene TRBV4-1 combines with J gene TRBJ1-5; possible D gene TRBD1, 6 bases. The CDR3 has 15 residues. The V end lost 1 base, the J end lost 8 bases, and 15 bases lay between the germline ends. The V gene's germline CDR1 is MGHRA and CDR2 YSYEKL. The CDR3 loop reads CASSQGDRQREPQHF. CDR3 coding DNA: TGCGCCAGCAGCCAAGGAGACAGGCAAAGGGAGCCCCAGCATTTT.

The V and J genes are TRBV7-8 and TRBJ2-1; TRBD1 is a possible D gene (6 bases). Germline CDR1 and CDR2: SGHVS and FQNEAQ. CDR3 size: 15 residues. With 1 base removed from V and 5 bases from J, the gap between germline ends came to 12 bases. CDR3 nucleotide sequence: TGTGCCAGCAGCTTAGATTGGGGGCCCAACAATGAGCAGTTCTTC. This encodes CASSLDWGPNNEQFF.

The V call is TRBV5-8, the J call TRBJ2-7, with D possibly matching TRBD1 (5 bases). Trimming left V 2 bases short and J 3 bases short, with 6 bases between. The CDR3 is 12 amino acids. The V gene's germline CDR1 is SGHTS and CDR2 YDEGEE. CDR3 loop: CASSFRVYEQYF. The DNA for the CDR3 is TGTGCCAGCAGCTTCAGGGTCTACGAGCAGTACTTC.

A few counts support this clone. This CDR3 is CASGKQGDEQFF. CDR3 DNA sequence: TGTGCCAGCGGTAAACAGGGAGACGAGCAGTTCTTC. This chain uses TRBV25-1 with TRBJ2-1; D is possibly TRBD1 (6 bases). Germline CDR1 reads MGHDK; CDR2 reads SYGVNS. The CDR3 sequence is 12 residues long. V lost 8 bases and J 10 bases, leaving 15 bases between the germline ends.

This chain links TRBV18 with TRBJ2-5; D remains ambiguous. This CDR3 is built from 14 residues. Trimming pared 0 bases from V and 3 bases from J, leaving 8 bases between. Germline V lookup: CDR1 KGHSH, CDR2 LQKENI. The chain's CDR3 is CASSPPRQEETQYF. CDR3 nucleotides: TGTGCCAGCTCACCACCCCGGCAGGAAGAGACCCAGTACTTC.

The CDR3 bases are TGTGCCAGCAGAATCGGGACACTTCAAGAGACCCAGTACTTC. Amino acids: CASRIGTLQETQYF. This chain connects TRBV3-1 (or the pseudogene TRBV3-2) to TRBJ2-5; maybe TRBD1 (6 bases). V lost 6 bases and J 2 bases, leaving 13 bases between the germline ends. The CDR3 is 14 amino acids. Germline-derived CDR1 and CDR2 are LGHDT and YNNKEL (reference sequence).

The V gene is TRBV6-1, the J gene TRBJ2-7; D uncertain. The germline gives CDR1 MNHNS, CDR2 SASEGT. The V end was cut by 4 bases, the J end by 1 base, with 17 bases between. The CDR3 is 16 amino acids. The CDR3 reads CASSAEFRSVSYEQYF. CDR3 DNA sequence: TGTGCCAGCAGTGCCGAATTCAGGTCGGTTTCCTACGAGCAGTACTTC.

The rearrangement links TRBV10-3 to TRBJ1-1, with 8 bases matching TRBD1. CDR1 is ENHRY, CDR2 SYGVKD, per germline. CDR3 length: 15 residues. Losses at the gene ends were 5 bases for V and 6 bases for J; bases not matched to a gene: 11. The chain's CDR3 is CAISTDRVYRPEAFF. The CDR3 nucleotides are TGTGCCATCAGTACGGACAGGGTCTATCGCCCTGAAGCTTTCTTT.

This clone came up once. The chain couples TRBV6-2 or TRBV6-3 to TRBJ2-1; 8 bases align to TRBD2. V was pared by 5 bases and J by 8 bases, with 8 bases of the junction left unmatched. The germline CDR1 and CDR2 sequences are MNHEY and SVGEGT. The CDR3 runs 14 residues. The CDR3 bases are TGTGCCAGCAGTGTCGGCGGGGGGAGGGATGAGCAGTTCTTC. Translation: CASSVGGGRDEQFF.

This clone has just one count. The gene calls are TRBV7-2 and TRBJ2-1; no definite D call. V lost 1 base, J lost 4 bases, and 5 bases lay in between. This CDR3 is 13 amino acids long. CDR1 is SGHTA and CDR2 is FQGNSA in the germline V gene. CDR3 bases: TGTGCCAGCAGCTTAGTCCTTTACAATGAGCAGTTCTTC. Residues: CASSLVLYNEQFF.

This rearrangement joins TRBV12-3 or TRBV12-4 to TRBJ2-3; D might be TRBD2 (6 bases). The CDR3 has 12 residues. Trimming pared 6 bases from V and 4 bases from J, leaving 8 bases between. CDR3 in DNA: TGTGCCAGCAGGGGACTTGCAGATACGCAGTATTTT. Translating it yields CASRGLADTQYF.

The V and J genes are TRBV9 and TRBJ1-1; D is undetermined. V was shortened by 0 bases and J by 1 base, with 7 bases between the two germline ends. This CDR3 comprises 14 residues. Germline V CDR1 and CDR2: SGDLS, YYNGEE. The CDR3 here is CASSVDSQNTEAFF. CDR3 nucleotides: TGTGCCAGCAGCGTAGATTCACAGAACACTGAAGCTTTCTTT.

The J gene is TRBJ1-1, the V gene TRBV10-3; 7 nucleotides match TRBD1. Germline trimming cut 6 bases from V and 0 bases from J; bases unmatched to any gene: 4. This CDR3 contains 14 residues. Germline CDR1 is ENHRY and CDR2 is SYGVKD. The CDR3: CAIREQGLNTEAFF. The DNA for the CDR3 is TGTGCCATCAGAGAACAGGGGTTGAACACTGAAGCTTTCTTT.

The J gene is TRBJ1-5, the V gene TRBV30; maybe TRBD1 (5 bases). This CDR3 is built from 15 residues. The V and J ends lost 2 bases and 1 base respectively, with 12 bases between them. Germline CDR1 and CDR2: GTSNPN and SVGIG (reference sequence). The CDR3 loop reads CAWSFGQGSNQPQHF. The CDR3 coding sequence is TGTGCCTGGAGTTTTGGGCAGGGCAGCAATCAGCCCCAGCATTTT. The whole variable domain, remainder taken from reference TRBV30 and TRBJ1-5, is SQTIHQWPATLVQPVGSPLSLECTVEGTSNPNLYWYRQAAGRGLQLLFYSVGIGQISSEVPQNLSASRPQDRQFILSSKKLLLSDSGFYLCAWSFGQGSNQPQHFGDGTRLSIL.

This chain connects TRBV6-4 to TRBJ1-2; D is undetermined. The CDR3 extends over 12 amino acids. CDR1 and CDR2 (germline): MRHNA, SNTAGT. Trimming pared 5 bases from V and 8 bases from J, leaving 12 bases between. The chain's CDR3 is CASSFLGGGYTF. The CDR3 DNA reads TGTGCCAGCAGTTTTTTGGGAGGCGGCTACACCTTC.

The chain has TRBV2 and TRBJ2-6, with 8 bases identical to TRBD1. This CDR3 spans 16 amino acids. The ends lost 5 bases at V and 4 bases at J; junction bases unmatched: 7. The germline CDR1 and CDR2 sequences are SNHLY and FYNNEI. CDR3: CASSQRQGFGANVLTF. The CDR3 DNA follows: TGTGCCAGCAGTCAGAGACAGGGGTTCGGGGCCAACGTCCTGACTTTC.

The chain joins TRBV30 to TRBJ2-7; 9 bases are a match to TRBD1. The ends lost 4 bases at V and 6 bases at J; junction bases unmatched: 10. CDR3 length: 14 amino acids. Germline values: CDR1 GTSNPN, CDR2 SVGIG (reference sequence). The CDR3 DNA sequence: TGTGCCTGGAACCCCGGGACAGGGTCCGGCGAGCAGTACTTC. As protein: CAWNPGTGSGEQYF.

This clone was counted between two and nine times. An end of the junction differs from the germline gene, which may be a read error. The chain employs TRBV28 and TRBJ1-1; 8 bases are a match to TRBD1. Germline loops: CDR1 MDHEN, CDR2 SYDVKM. The CDR3 runs 13 residues. The chain's CDR3 is CASSPLLGTGTSF. Here the CDR3 DNA reads TGTGCCAGCAGCCCCCTCCTAGGGACAGGTACCTCCTTT.

The rearrangement uses TRBV7-9 and TRBJ2-5, with TRBD2 as a possible D gene (7 bases). The germline V and J ends were trimmed by 2 bases and 4 bases, with 17 bases remaining between them. Germline V gene data show CDR1 as SEHNR and CDR2 as FQNEAQ (reference sequence). The CDR3 extends over 16 amino acids. The CDR3 DNA follows: TGTGCCAGCAGCTTATCAGTCCGGAGGGGGGGAGAGACCCAGTACTTC. This gives the protein CASSLSVRRGGETQYF.

The chain employs TRBV30 and TRBJ1-2, with 8 bases fitting TRBD1. V shed 8 bases, J shed 8 bases, and the junction held 7 bases outside the gene matches. CDR1 and CDR2 from the germline V gene are GTSNPN and SVGIG (reference sequence). The CDR3 sequence is 11 residues long. The CDR3 sequence is CAGDRGGGYTF. As DNA, the CDR3 is TGTGCCGGCGACAGGGGAGGAGGCTACACCTTC.